These 23 T cell receptor beta chains share one sample of origin, sequenced in a study of neoadjuvant anti-PD-1 for oral cavity cancer. The table came from immunoSEQ multiplex PCR; TCRdb's copy has only in-frame clones and leaves some out. The table lists approximately 67,000 clones, about four fifths of them singletons, with roughly 3.5% in the top ten. The sample was PBMCs, taken before nivolumab (anti-PD-1) treatment. These receptors came from a person aged 35-79 years with oral cavity squamous cell carcinoma.

This clone has a handful of counts. The chain has TRBV2 and TRBJ1-1, with TRBD1 as a possible D gene (5 bases). Looked up from germline, CDR1 is SNHLY and CDR2 is FYNNEI. Deletions cut 4 bases from V and 1 base from J, with 10 bases between. The CDR3 is 14 amino acids. CDR3 residues: CASSAGQRNTEAFF. DNA of the CDR3: TGTGCCAGCAGTGCAGGGCAGAGGAACACTGAAGCTTTCTTT.

The genes are TRBV12-5 and TRBJ2-1, with 7 positions matching TRBD1. Trimming at V came to 1 base and at J to 4 bases, leaving 10 bases not matched to a gene. CDR1 LGHNT and CDR2 FRNRAP come from the germline V gene. The CDR3 totals 17 residues. DNA of the CDR3: TGTGCTAGTGGTTTGGCTATTGGGACAGAACTTTACAATGAGCAGTTCTTC. Its translation is CASGLAIGTELYNEQFF.

The chain couples TRBV7-9 to TRBJ1-5, with D tentatively TRBD1 (5 bases). The CDR3 totals 15 residues. Germline V gene lookup returns CDR1 SEHNR and CDR2 FQNEAQ (reference sequence). V lost 5 bases, J lost 3 bases, and 14 bases lay in between. CDR3 amino acids: CASSPQGTLNQPQHF. Here the CDR3 DNA reads TGTGCCAGCAGCCCTCAGGGAACCCTCAATCAGCCCCAGCATTTT.

The CDR3 loop is CATEGKGPNEKLFF. For the CDR3, the DNA is TGTGCCACAGAGGGAAAGGGGCCTAATGAAAAACTGTTTTTT. The gene calls are TRBV7-9 and TRBJ1-4; possibly TRBD1 for D (5 bases). V was shortened by 10 bases and J by 3 bases, with 15 bases between the two germline ends. Per germline, CDR1 SEHNR and CDR2 FQNEAQ (reference sequence). The CDR3 extends over 14 amino acids.

This chain connects TRBV2 to TRBJ2-7; 14 nucleotides match TRBD2. Trimming removed 6 bases from V and 11 bases from J; junction bases left unmatched: 9. CDR3 length: 14 amino acids. Germline V gene data show CDR1 as SNHLY and CDR2 as FYNNEI. CDR3 sequence: CASRAGTSGGRKYF. The CDR3 bases are TGTGCCAGCAGGGCCGGGACTAGCGGGGGAAGGAAGTACTTC.

The table lists this clone with a count of one. The J gene is TRBJ2-1, the V gene TRBV11-2, with 13 nucleotides matching TRBD2. The CDR3 loop spans 18 amino acids. Trimming removed 2 bases from V and 5 bases from J; junction bases left unmatched: 9. Germline CDR1 reads SGHAT; CDR2 reads FQNNGV. This CDR3 is CASSLPGLAGRRDNEQFF. As DNA, the CDR3 is TGTGCCAGCAGCTTACCGGGACTAGCGGGACGACGGGACAATGAGCAGTTCTTC.

The chain carries TRBV28 and TRBJ2-1; D possibly uses TRBD1 or TRBD2 (6 bases each). Trimming cost V 6 bases and J 4 bases, with 16 bases left between them. There are 15 residues in the CDR3. Germline CDR1 and CDR2: MDHEN and SYDVKM. Written as DNA, the CDR3 is TGTGCCAGCAGGACAGGTAGCGGAGGTTACAATGAGCAGTTCTTC. It specifies CASRTGSGGYNEQFF.

The chain has TRBV10-3 and TRBJ2-3; 11 bases are shared with TRBD2. The J segment lost 3 bases and the V segment lost 7 bases, leaving 6 bases of the junction unmatched. The length of the CDR3 is 15 residues. Germline V gene data show CDR1 as ENHRY and CDR2 as SYGVKD. This CDR3 reads CAITKTSGITDTQYF. The CDR3, as DNA: TGTGCCATCACAAAGACTAGCGGGATTACAGATACGCAGTATTTT.

The J gene is TRBJ2-4, the V gene TRBV7-8; D ambiguous. Trimming took off 5 bases at V and 1 base at J, with 15 bases between the two ends. Germline lookup yields CDR1 SGHVS and CDR2 FQNEAQ. CDR3 length equals 16 residues. As DNA, the CDR3 is TGTGCCAGCAGCCTTCTGGTCCAAGCGGCCAAAAACATTCAGTACTTC. Its protein is CASSLLVQAAKNIQYF.

The chain links TRBV6-4 to TRBJ2-2, with 8 bases that match TRBD2. Germline CDR1 reads MRHNA; CDR2 reads SNTAGT. The CDR3 loop spans 16 amino acids. V lost 0 bases to trimming and J lost 3 bases; unmatched junction nucleotides: 3. Here the CDR3 reads CASSDSPAGDTGELFF. The DNA for the CDR3 is TGTGCCAGCAGTGACTCACCAGCGGGAGACACCGGGGAGCTGTTTTTT.

The V gene is TRBV21-1, the J gene TRBJ2-1; TRBD2 is the table's D call, not checked against the DNA. TRBV21-1 is a listed pseudogene. The CDR3 length is 14 residues. The CDR3 here is CASSKVASPSEQFF. CDR3 nucleotide sequence: TGTGCCAGCAGCAAAGTAGCCTCACCAAGTGAGCAGTTCTTC.

The chain employs TRBV7-6 and TRBJ2-5; perhaps TRBD1 as D (6 bases). Trimming cost V 1 base and J 5 bases, with 17 bases left between them. Germline lookup yields CDR1 SGHVS and CDR2 FNYEAQ. This CDR3 has 16 amino acids. CDR3 coding DNA: TGTGCCAGCAGCTTAGGGCAGCAGGGGATTGGGGAGACCCAGTACTTC. Amino acids: CASSLGQQGIGETQYF. The whole variable domain, filled in from reference TRBV7-6 and TRBJ2-5, reads GAGVSQSPRYKVTKRGQDVALRCDPISGHVSLYWYRQALGQGPEFLTYFNYEAQQDKSGLPNDRFSAERPEGSISTLTIQRTEQRDSAMYRCASSLGQQGIGETQYFGPGTRLLVL.

The CDR3 bases are TGTGCCAGCAGTGGGAGGGGGGAGAATGAGCAGTTCTTC. Amino acids: CASSGRGENEQFF. This chain uses TRBV2 with TRBJ2-1; D possibly matches TRBD1 or TRBD2 (6 bases each). V lost 4 bases and J lost 7, with 11 bases in between. This CDR3 has 13 amino acids. The germline V gene encodes CDR1 SNHLY and CDR2 FYNNEI. The full variable domain, rest sourced from reference TRBV2 and TRBJ2-1, is EPEVTQTPSHQVTQMGQEVILRCVPISNHLYFYWYRQILGQKVEFLVSFYNNEISEKSEIFDDQFSVERPDGSNFTLKIRSTKLEDSAMYFCASSGRGENEQFFGPGTRLTVL.

This sequence joins TRBV5-1 and TRBJ1-5, with a weak D call TRBD1 (5 bases). CDR1 and CDR2 (germline): SGHRS, YFSETQ. This CDR3 contains 17 residues. The V end lost 4 bases, the J end lost 0 bases, and 17 bases lay between the germline ends. This CDR3 reads CASSTHETEPSNQPQHF. CDR3 DNA sequence: TGCGCCAGCAGCACCCACGAGACAGAACCTAGCAATCAGCCCCAGCATTTT.

The chain uses TRBV18 and TRBJ1-1; D unclear. This CDR3 spans 15 amino acids. Germline V gene sequence: CDR1 KGHSH, CDR2 LQKENI. The V gene lost 1 base and the J gene lost 1 base, with 10 bases spanning the gap. The CDR3 bases are TGTGCCAGCTCACCACGGGTAACTGGGAACACTGAAGCTTTCTTT. It translates to CASSPRVTGNTEAFF. The variable domain in full, with the rest retrieved from reference TRBV18 and TRBJ1-1, is NAGVMQNPRHLVRRRGQEARLRCSPMKGHSHVYWYRQLPEEGLKFMVYLQKENIIDESGMPKERFSAEFPKEGPSILRIQQVVRGDSAAYFCASSPRVTGNTEAFFGQGTRLTVV.

Remarks on this clone: Other DNA sequences within the sample encode an identical CDR3. The chain has TRBV5-1 and TRBJ2-7, with D perhaps TRBD2 (6 bases). Trimming removed 0 bases from V and 0 bases from J, with 10 bases in between. This CDR3 has 15 amino acids. Germline V lookup: CDR1 SGHRS, CDR2 YFSETQ. CDR3 loop: CASSLGQTSSYEQYF. Here the CDR3 DNA reads TGCGCCAGCAGCTTGGGGCAGACTAGCTCCTACGAGCAGTACTTC.

The rearrangement joins TRBV7-8 to TRBJ1-4; D is undetermined. There are 15 residues in the CDR3. Trimming pared 6 bases from V and 3 bases from J, leaving 14 bases between. CDR1 is SGHVS, CDR2 FQNEAQ, per germline. Here the CDR3 reads CASRSATVPNEKLFF. CDR3 coding DNA: TGTGCCAGCAGGTCAGCGACGGTCCCTAATGAAAAACTGTTTTTT.

The V gene is TRBV7-3, the J gene TRBJ2-1; TRBD2 might be the D (6 bases). Deletions cut 5 bases from V and 5 bases from J, with 16 bases between. The CDR3 covers 15 residues. Germline values: CDR1 SGHTA, CDR2 FQGTGA. The CDR3 sequence: CASSPETRGDNEQFF. CDR3 DNA sequence: TGTGCCAGCAGCCCCGAGACTAGGGGAGACAATGAGCAGTTCTTC. The full variable domain, with the rest looked up from reference TRBV7-3 and TRBJ2-1, is GAGVSQTPSNKVTEKGKYVELRCDPISGHTALYWYRQSLGQGPEFLIYFQGTGAADDSGLPNDRFFAVRPEGSVSTLKIQRTERGDSAVYLCASSPETRGDNEQFFGPGTRLTVL.

The genes are TRBV4-1 and TRBJ2-2, with 8 bases matching TRBD1. The CDR3 spans 16 residues. V shed 2 bases, J shed 2 bases, and the junction held 4 bases outside the gene matches. Germline V gives CDR1 MGHRA, CDR2 YSYEKL. The CDR3 nucleotides read TGCGCCAGCAGCCAATGGACAGGGACCAACACCGGGGAGCTGTTTTTT. Residues: CASSQWTGTNTGELFF.

The chain is built from TRBV2 and TRBJ2-7; possible D gene TRBD1, 6 bases. Deletions cut 5 bases from V and 1 base from J, with 12 bases between. The CDR3 sequence is 14 residues long. Germline V CDR1 and CDR2: SNHLY, FYNNEI. The chain's CDR3 is CASSLDSESYEQYF. The CDR3 region has the DNA TGTGCCAGCAGTTTGGACAGCGAATCCTACGAGCAGTACTTC. Filled out from reference TRBV2 and TRBJ2-7, the complete variable domain reads EPEVTQTPSHQVTQMGQEVILRCVPISNHLYFYWYRQILGQKVEFLVSFYNNEISEKSEIFDDQFSVERPDGSNFTLKIRSTKLEDSAMYFCASSLDSESYEQYFGPGTRLTVT.

A word on this clone: Germline and junction disagree at one end, which may indicate a read error. The rearrangement links TRBV5-1 to TRBJ1-1; D is possibly TRBD1 (6 bases). The CDR3 covers 14 residues. The germline gives CDR1 SGHRS, CDR2 YFSETQ. The DNA for the CDR3 is TGCGCCAGCAGTTTGGCTGGGACACGAACTGAAGCTTTCTTT. Its protein is CASSLAGTRTEAFF.

This clone came up once. The gene calls are TRBV29-1 and TRBJ1-5, with TRBD1 as a possible D gene (6 bases). Trimming took off 4 bases at V and 4 bases at J, with 11 bases between the two ends. From germline, CDR1 is SQVTM and CDR2 ANQGSEA. The CDR3 is 13 residues long. CDR3 sequence (DNA): TGCAGCGTTGGGAGAGGGGGGAATCAGCCCCAGCATTTT. Its translation: CSVGRGGNQPQHF.

This sequence joins TRBV2 and TRBJ1-1; 9 bases agree with TRBD1. Per the germline V gene, CDR1 is SNHLY and CDR2 is FYNNEI. The CDR3 is 15 residues long. J lost 7 bases, V lost 6 bases, and 12 bases had no gene match. This CDR3 reads CASSQTGTGLNEAFF. CDR3 in DNA: TGTGCCAGCAGCCAAACCGGGACAGGGCTTAATGAAGCTTTCTTT.